Following are 27 T cell receptor beta chains from one sample sequenced in a study of response to subunit inactivated influenza vaccine. TCRdb called the RT-PCR reads again in MiXCR, with one record for every CDR3 protein. Of about 480,000 distinct CDR3 sequences in the sample, over 25% were seen once. Sequencing used CD4+ T cells sorted from PBMCs, obtained 5 days after vaccination. The receptors here all came from a man aged 50-60 years who received an inactivated influenza vaccine.

This clonotype was detected a few times. The chain recombines TRBV7-8 with TRBJ2-3; TRBD2 matches at 7 bases. Germline V gene data show CDR1 as SGHVS and CDR2 as FQNEAQ. V shed 5 bases and J 2 bases; nucleotides not matched to a gene: 10. The CDR3 consists of 16 residues. CDR3 amino acids: CASSRYSGLTTDTQYF. CDR3 sequence (DNA): TGTGCCAGCAGCCGATATAGCGGGTTAACCACAGATACGCAGTATTTT.

This sequence joins TRBV18 and TRBJ2-1; TRBD2 matches at 8 bases. Germline assignment: CDR1 KGHSH and CDR2 LQKENI. There are 15 residues in the CDR3. J was trimmed by 7 bases and V by 0 bases; bases with no gene match: 5. The CDR3 loop reads CASSPPSGGGNEQFF. In nucleotides, the CDR3 is TGTGCCAGCTCACCACCCAGCGGGGGAGGGAATGAGCAGTTCTTC.

Only a few counts were recorded for this clonotype. J is TRBJ2-1 and V is TRBV12-3 or TRBV12-4, with 10 nucleotides matching TRBD1. The CDR3 loop spans 15 amino acids. The junction had 5 bases not matched to a gene; V was cut back by 2 bases and J by 7 bases. In nucleotides, the CDR3 is TGTGCCAGCAGTTTATTGGGACAGGGGAAAAATGAGCAGTTCTTC. Its protein is CASSLLGQGKNEQFF.

The chain links TRBV5-1 to TRBJ2-7, with 10 bases aligning to TRBD2. Looked up from germline, CDR1 is SGHRS and CDR2 is YFSETQ. The CDR3 loop spans 15 amino acids. The ends lost 4 bases at V and 7 bases at J; junction bases unmatched: 11. CDR3 loop: CASSNRLAGGEEQYF. CDR3 in DNA: TGCGCCAGCAGCAACAGACTAGCGGGTGGGGAGGAGCAGTACTTC.

This clonotype has more than one count but fewer than ten. The chain combines TRBV11-1 with TRBJ2-2; 10 bases line up with TRBD2. With V trimmed by 0 bases and J by 3 bases, 7 bases remained unmatched. The germline gives CDR1 SGHAT, CDR2 FQDESV (reference sequence). The CDR3 length is 18 residues. CDR3 in DNA: TGTGCCAGCAGCTTAGCGCTCTGGAGCGGGAGGGACACCGGGGAGCTGTTTTTT. It specifies CASSLALWSGRDTGELFF.

The chain is built from TRBV5-1 and TRBJ2-2; a weak D match, TRBD2 (7 bases). CDR1 and CDR2 from the germline V gene are SGHRS and YFSETQ. V was cut by 7 bases and J by 5 bases, with 21 bases left in between. The CDR3 has 16 residues. CDR3 in amino acids: CASLPGGGGRTGELFF. For the CDR3, the DNA is TGCGCCAGCTTGCCGGGAGGCGGGGGCAGAACCGGGGAGCTGTTTTTT.

The chain joins TRBV15 to TRBJ2-5, with D perhaps TRBD1 or TRBD2 (5 bases each). This CDR3 has 14 amino acids. V shed 1 base and J shed 5 bases, with 11 bases lying between them. Germline V CDR1 and CDR2: LNHNV, YYDKDF (reference sequence). The CDR3 reads CATSRGGDRETQYF. DNA for the CDR3: TGTGCCACCAGCAGAGGAGGGGATCGGGAGACCCAGTACTTC. Looking up the rest from reference TRBV15 and TRBJ2-5 gives the full variable domain: DAMVIQNPRYQVTQFGKPVTLSCSQTLNHNVMYWYQQKSSQAPKLLFHYYDKDFNNEADTPDNFQSRRPNTSFCFLDIRSPGLGDTAMYLCATSRGGDRETQYFGPGTRLLVL.

This clonotype came up a few times. The chain uses TRBV6-2 or TRBV6-3 and TRBJ2-7, with D perhaps matching TRBD1 (6 bases). Germline V CDR1 and CDR2: MNHEY, SVGEGT. Trimming shortened V by 5 bases and J by 1 base, and 12 bases separated the two germline ends. The CDR3 consists of 14 residues. CDR3 protein: CASSKQGLSYEQYF. The CDR3 DNA reads TGTGCCAGCAGTAAACAGGGTCTGTCCTACGAGCAGTACTTC.

This sequence joins TRBV5-6 and TRBJ2-1; 8 bases are shared with TRBD2. The germline CDR1 and CDR2 sequences are SGHDT and YYEEEE. V lost 3 bases, J lost 6 bases, and 11 bases stayed unmatched. The CDR3 is 16 amino acids. As DNA, the CDR3 is TGTGCCAGCAGCTGGAGGGCGCTAGCGGGCTTCAATGAGCAGTTCTTC. It translates to CASSWRALAGFNEQFF.

The chain is built from TRBV20-1 and TRBJ1-1; tentatively, D is TRBD1 (5 bases). The germline V and J ends were trimmed by 2 bases and 0 bases, with 10 bases remaining between them. The CDR3 is made up of 14 amino acids. CDR1 is DFQATT, CDR2 SNEGSKA, per germline (reference sequence). CDR3 nucleotide sequence: TGCAGTGCTAGATCCGGGGCCATGAACACTGAAGCTTTCTTT. Translated, it gives CSARSGAMNTEAFF.

The V gene is TRBV30, the J gene TRBJ2-7, with 9 positions matching TRBD1. This CDR3 has 15 residues. J gave up 4 bases and V 3 bases, and 10 bases lay outside the gene matches. Per the germline V gene, CDR1 is GTSNPN and CDR2 is SVGIG (reference sequence). CDR3 sequence: CAWRGQGQGSYEQYF. The CDR3 DNA follows: TGTGCCTGGAGGGGACAAGGACAGGGGTCATACGAGCAGTACTTC.

This clonotype was counted a single time. This chain connects TRBV29-1 to TRBJ2-1, with 12 bases identical to TRBD2. V shed 4 bases and J 10 bases; nucleotides not matched to a gene: 8. CDR1 is SQVTM and CDR2 is ANQGSEA in the germline V gene. This CDR3 contains 14 residues. The CDR3 protein is CSVARLAGDREQFF. In DNA form, the CDR3 reads TGCAGCGTTGCACGACTAGCGGGAGATCGGGAGCAGTTCTTC.

The J gene is TRBJ2-1, the V gene TRBV10-3, with 9 bases identical to TRBD2. Unmatched junction bases numbered 6, after V lost 10 bases and J lost 5 bases. CDR1 ENHRY and CDR2 SYGVKD come from the germline V gene. This CDR3 spans 13 amino acids. CDR3 amino acids: CATRLAEDNEQFF. The CDR3, as DNA: TGTGCCACCCGACTAGCGGAAGACAATGAGCAGTTCTTC.

The J gene is TRBJ2-3, the V gene TRBV14, with D tentatively TRBD2 (5 bases). V lost 1 base and J lost 9, with 5 bases in between. CDR1 and CDR2 from the germline V gene are SGHDN and FVKESK. The CDR3 is 11 amino acids. CDR3 residues: CASSQAGTQYF. CDR3 DNA: TGTGCCAGCAGCCAAGCGGGAACGCAGTATTTT.

This clonotype occurred a few times. The V and J genes are TRBV5-1 and TRBJ1-2, with D perhaps TRBD1 (6 bases). This CDR3 spans 14 amino acids. Germline assignment: CDR1 SGHRS and CDR2 YFSETQ. V was shortened by 4 bases and J by 4 bases, with 14 bases between the two germline ends. CDR3 nucleotide sequence: TGCGCCAGCAGCGCCCGGGGGCAGGTCTATGGCTACACCTTC. Translation: CASSARGQVYGYTF.

This sequence joins TRBV5-1 and TRBJ2-2; TRBD1 aligns across 10 bases. The CDR3 length is 16 residues. Germline CDR1 is SGHRS and CDR2 is YFSETQ. Germline trimming cut 4 bases from V and 5 bases from J; bases unmatched to any gene: 8. The CDR3 DNA reads TGCGCCAGCAGCCCCTTGGACAGGGGGGTGACCGGGGAGCTGTTTTTT. It encodes CASSPLDRGVTGELFF.

In its sample, this clonotype was seen a few times. This chain connects TRBV15 to TRBJ2-7; the D call may be TRBD1 or TRBD2 (6 bases each). CDR1 LNHNV and CDR2 YYDKDF come from the germline V gene (reference sequence). CDR3 length: 14 amino acids. V shed 3 bases and J shed 3 bases, with 12 bases lying between them. DNA of the CDR3: TGTGCCACCAGCAGCCCGGGGGCTCACTACGAGCAGTACTTC. It codes for CATSSPGAHYEQYF.

The chain employs TRBV25-1 and TRBJ2-5; D perhaps matches TRBD1 (5 bases). V was clipped by 2 bases and J by 5 bases, with 18 bases between them. The CDR3 contains 16 residues. Per the germline V gene, CDR1 is MGHDK and CDR2 is SYGVNS. CDR3 loop: CASSEVRQSRKETQYF. The CDR3, as DNA: TGTGCCAGCAGTGAAGTTAGACAGTCTAGAAAGGAGACCCAGTACTTC.

This clonotype was recorded a few times. The chain recombines TRBV5-1 with TRBJ1-5, with 7 positions matching TRBD1. V was clipped by 0 bases and J by 8 bases; unmatched bases: 8. This CDR3 region has 15 residues. CDR1 SGHRS and CDR2 YFSETQ come from the germline V gene. CDR3 sequence (DNA): TGCGCCAGCAGCTTGGATGGGACAGCTTCAGAGCCCCAGCATTTT. Protein product: CASSLDGTASEPQHF.

V is TRBV4-3 and J is TRBJ2-1, with TRBD2 identical over 8 bases. This CDR3 is built from 16 residues. V was pared by 0 bases and J by 7 bases, with 8 bases of the junction left unmatched. CDR1 is LGHNA and CDR2 is YSLEER in the germline V gene. The DNA of the CDR3 is TGCGCCAGCAGCCAAGATAGACGGGGGGGCAGAAATGAGCAGTTCTTC. It is translated as CASSQDRRGGRNEQFF.

The CDR3 bases are TGCGCCAGCAGCTCAAGTAGCGGGGGGCGGAATACGCAGTATTTT. Protein sequence: CASSSSSGGRNTQYF. This chain joins TRBV5-1 and TRBJ2-3; 10 bases fit TRBD2. V was clipped by 3 bases and J by 7 bases; unmatched bases: 8. The CDR3 has 15 residues. CDR1 SGHRS and CDR2 YFSETQ come from the germline V gene.

The chain is built from TRBV27 and TRBJ2-1, with D unclear. The germline V gene encodes CDR1 MNHEY and CDR2 SMNVEV (reference sequence). CDR3 length: 16 amino acids. Trimming took off 4 bases at V and 6 bases at J, with 19 bases between the two ends. CDR3 region: CASSSPTKSPSNEQFF. The CDR3 DNA reads as TGTGCCAGCAGTTCACCGACAAAGTCCCCTAGCAATGAGCAGTTCTTC.

CDR3 in amino acids: CSVGGTGGHEQYF. The CDR3 coding sequence is TGCAGCGTTGGCGGGACAGGGGGACACGAGCAGTACTTC. The rearrangement uses TRBV29-1 and TRBJ2-7; 11 bases are shared with TRBD1. CDR3 length: 13 residues. Germline V gene data show CDR1 as SQVTM and CDR2 as ANQGSEA. The V and J ends lost 4 bases and 5 bases, in that order; junction bases with no gene match: 4.

This clonotype was detected a few times. CDR3 residues: CAIRLAGSYEQYF. CDR3 bases: TGTGCCATCAGACTAGCGGGAAGCTACGAGCAGTACTTC. The chain carries TRBV10-3 and TRBJ2-7, with TRBD2 matching 10 bases. The CDR3 runs 13 residues. With 6 bases clipped from V and 3 bases from J, the junction kept 2 bases outside the gene matches. Germline lookup yields CDR1 ENHRY and CDR2 SYGVKD.

The chain links TRBV28 to TRBJ2-7; 8 bases map to TRBD2. The germline V gene has CDR1 MDHEN and CDR2 SYDVKM. After removal of 8 bases from V and 3 bases from J, the junction contained 12 bases not matched to a gene. This CDR3 is built from 15 residues. The CDR3 sequence: CASRSSGKNYYEQYF. The CDR3 nucleotides read TGTGCCAGCCGCAGTAGCGGGAAGAATTACTACGAGCAGTACTTC. Drawing the rest from reference TRBV28 and TRBJ2-7, the complete variable domain is DVKVTQSSRYLVKRTGEKVFLECVQDMDHENMFWYRQDPGLGLRLIYFSYDVKMKEKGDIPEGYSVSREKKERFSLILESASTNQTSMYLCASRSSGKNYYEQYFGPGTRLTVT.

V gene TRBV6-2 or TRBV6-3 combines with J gene TRBJ2-5; 7 nucleotides match TRBD1. Germline loops: CDR1 MNHEY, CDR2 SVGEGT. Losses at the gene ends were 2 bases for V and 4 bases for J; bases not matched to a gene: 10. This CDR3 contains 16 residues. CDR3 sequence reads: CASSYRRQGRGETQYF. For the CDR3, the DNA is TGTGCCAGCAGTTACAGGAGACAGGGCAGGGGAGAGACCCAGTACTTC.

The genes are TRBV27 and TRBJ2-7, with D perhaps TRBD1 (5 bases). The CDR3 length is 14 residues. Trimming removed 6 bases at V and 1 base at J, with 13 bases between. Germline V gives CDR1 MNHEY, CDR2 SMNVEV (reference sequence). CDR3 protein: CASRRTSPSYEQYF. The CDR3 region has the DNA TGTGCCAGCAGGAGGACATCTCCTTCCTACGAGCAGTACTTC.